Included here is one TCR beta chain sequence, with context. Generated by immunoSEQ multiplex PCR, the TCRdb table keeps only in-frame clones and is missing some. The sample records roughly 16,000 clones, about nine tenths being singletons. This entry is derived from a study of PD-L1 blockade in urothelial cancer. Study-wide context: The patients first took atezolizumab in the mid-2010s, receiving 1,200 mg intravenously every 3 weeks.

CDR1 is LNHDA, CDR2 SQIVND, per germline (reference sequence). Trimming stripped 7 bases from V and 6 bases from J, with 22 bases between. The CDR3 totals 15 residues. The sample here was PBMCs, taken around atezolizumab (anti-PD-L1) treatment. The source of this sequence is a man aged 45-60 years with urothelial cancer. The chain couples TRBV19 to TRBJ2-7; the D gene is possibly TRBD2 (5 bases). The CDR3 is CASTRNDGNRGEQYF. CDR3 in DNA: TGTGCCAGTACACGGAACGACGGGAATCGTGGCGAGCAGTACTTC.